These T cell receptor beta chains were read from a single sample in a study of identical twins. TCRdb used MiXCR to reprocess the 5' RACE reads, holding one entry per CDR3 protein. The sample yields some 600,000 distinct CDR3 sequences, roughly 6.6% seen once. These sequences were also reported in another study, on yellow fever vaccine responses in identical twins.

The sample comprised PBMCs. Source of these receptors: a woman between 18 and 30 years old in good health. Each CDR3 is given with its conserved first and last residue. D genes are given only for firm matches.

TRBV4-2	TRBJ2-4	NA	CASSQGDGGDIQYF
TRBV3-1	TRBJ2-7	TRBD2	CASSRVGRSEQYF
TRBV12-3/TRBV12-4	TRBJ2-3	NA	CASSFPSGGTQYF
TRBV5-6	TRBJ1-1	NA	CASSLLYTEAFF
TRBV6-5	TRBJ1-5	TRBD1	CASSYVPGGQPQHF
TRBV12-3/TRBV12-4	TRBJ2-1	TRBD2	CASSPSGRVYEQFF
TRBV19	TRBJ2-1	NA	CASSIGRGLGEQFF
TRBV11-1	TRBJ2-5	NA	CASSLNEGETQYF
TRBV7-9	TRBJ2-1	TRBD2	CASSPAAGGRNEQFF
TRBV23-1	TRBJ2-3	TRBD1	CASSQTGDRNTQYF
TRBV20-1	TRBJ2-2	TRBD2	CSAILAGGAGELFF
TRBV25-1	TRBJ1-5	NA	CASSEYGWTQQHF
TRBV5-6	TRBJ2-1	NA	CASSLALRGHNEQFF
TRBV5-1	TRBJ2-3	TRBD2	CASSQGLATDTQYF
TRBV5-5	TRBJ2-1	NA	CASSFHWSSYNEQFF
TRBV7-9	TRBJ2-7	TRBD1	CASTNSRTGASYEQYF
TRBV2	TRBJ1-2	NA	CASSDRGGGYYGYTF
TRBV12-3/TRBV12-4	TRBJ2-1	NA	CASSFLDSYNEQFF
TRBV2	TRBJ2-3	NA	CATFVFGDTQYF
TRBV20-1	TRBJ2-2	NA	CSARERGTGELFF
TRBV20-1	TRBJ2-5	NA	CSARDGAVLETQYF
TRBV12-3/TRBV12-4	TRBJ2-1	NA	CASLPDRDSYNEQFF
TRBV5-1	TRBJ2-2	TRBD2	CASSFSGGSNTGELFF
TRBV10-2	TRBJ1-4	TRBD1	CASRDRVTNEKLFF
TRBV5-1	TRBJ2-1	TRBD2	CASSLRSGSKYNEQFF
TRBV12-3/TRBV12-4	TRBJ2-7	TRBD1	CASSQGQGARNEQYF
TRBV5-1	TRBJ1-1	TRBD1	CASSQGQGVGAFF
TRBV28	TRBJ2-2	TRBD1	CASTDRGTTGELFF
TRBV5-1	TRBJ1-5	NA	CASSLGGGARQPQHF
TRBV7-6	TRBJ2-3	TRBD2	CASSSYAFYSTSGSTDTQYF
TRBV20-1	TRBJ2-1	TRBD1	CSASRQGALNEQFF
TRBV12-3/TRBV12-4	TRBJ2-7	NA	CASSPATWEQYF
TRBV5-5	TRBJ1-1	NA	CASSLGIQGREAFF